This TCR beta chain comes out of a study of technical replicates of blood from several donors. Germline CDR1 SEHNR, CDR2 FQNEAQ (reference sequence). The length of the CDR3 is 19 residues. V shed 8 bases and J 1 base; nucleotides not matched to a gene: 15. Assay: immunoSEQ multiplex PCR; the TCRdb copy retains only in-frame clones and omits some. Of some 70,000 clones in the sample, just over 90% are singletons; the top ten hold roughly 5%. This receptor was identified in a human donor in good health. Some clones in this sample may be carry-over from other donors' samples. V and J are TRBV7-9 and TRBJ2-6, with TRBD1 matching 9 bases. The material sequenced was PBMCs. The CDR3 DNA follows: TGTGCCAGCGCTCCCGGATCGGGACAGGGTTTTTCTGGGGCCAACGTCCTGACTTTC. Its translation: CASAPGSGQGFSGANVLTF.